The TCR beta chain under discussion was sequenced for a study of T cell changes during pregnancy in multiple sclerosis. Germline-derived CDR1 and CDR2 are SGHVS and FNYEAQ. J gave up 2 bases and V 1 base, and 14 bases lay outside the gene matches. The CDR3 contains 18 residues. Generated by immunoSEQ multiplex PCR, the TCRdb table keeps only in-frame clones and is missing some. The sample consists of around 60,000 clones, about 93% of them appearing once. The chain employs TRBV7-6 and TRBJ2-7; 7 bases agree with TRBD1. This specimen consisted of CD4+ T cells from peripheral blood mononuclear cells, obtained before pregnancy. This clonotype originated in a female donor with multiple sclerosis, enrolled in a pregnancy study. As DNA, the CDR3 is TGTGCCAGCAGCTTAGGGGCCGGGGACAGTTTATCCACCTACGAGCAGTACTTC. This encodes CASSLGAGDSLSTYEQYF. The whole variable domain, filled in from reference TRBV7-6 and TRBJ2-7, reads GAGVSQSPRYKVTKRGQDVALRCDPISGHVSLYWYRQALGQGPEFLTYFNYEAQQDKSGLPNDRFSAERPEGSISTLTIQRTEQRDSAMYRCASSLGAGDSLSTYEQYFGPGTRLTVT.